The source of this T cell receptor (beta chain) is a study of CD8+ T cells in alopecia areata (dated by TCRdb to 2017 to 2018). Study-wide context: Treated patients were enrolled in an open-label pilot trial of oral tofacitinib at 5 to 10 mg twice daily for moderate-to-severe alopecia areata. Clonality in the scalp was compared among normal scalp (n=4), patchy alopecia areata scalp (n=8), and alopecia totalis/universalis scalp (n=8). Patients on tofacitinib were biopsied at baseline and after 4 and 24 weeks of treatment, and several of the patients also had a later scalp biopsy. TCRbeta CDR3 regions were amplified by immunoSEQ multiplex PCR using 35 Vbeta forward and 13 Jbeta reverse primers. The study used high-throughput TCRbeta sequencing to examine T cell clonal expansion in alopecia areata, in both the C3H/HeJ mouse model and human patients. RNA was extracted with the PAXgene miRNA kit for fixed scalp, the miRNeasy kit for PBMCs, and the RNeasy kit for mouse skin. The SALT score, which quantifies the percentage of affected scalp surface area, was used to measure disease severity in treated patients. Tofacitinib was given for 6 to 18 months, followed by 6 months of follow-up off drug to assess delayed response and recurrence. On the human side, TCRbeta sequencing was run on scalp tissue and on sorted CD4+ and CD8+ peripheral blood T cells from healthy controls and from alopecia areata patients with either patchy or totalis/universalis disease. What the authors observed across the whole study: Compared with normal scalp, lesional scalp, particularly in alopecia totalis/universalis, had higher clonality and more expanded CD8+ clones, which suggests antigenic drive. The treated cohort was small, with a single nonresponder, so links between baseline CD8+ expansion and response need larger studies. With tofacitinib, both scalp clonality and the number of expanded CD8+ clones among the top 100 scalp clones went down significantly. Compared with mice, TCR sequences shared between patients were less clear, possibly partly because of HLA diversity across the patient population. During tofacitinib treatment, many expanded lesional clones stuck around in both scalp and blood, and this persistence may partly explain why relapse happens after treatment is stopped. Scalp TCR repertoire analysis is complicated because resident alphabeta T cells in normal human skin are also sequenced, whereas mouse skin is dominated by gammadelta T cells.

The count of this clone is one. The target of this receptor is not known. There are no base qualities to consult, and no much larger clone falls within one base. The time point label, read with the paper, signifies: four to five weeks on oral tofacitinib. This specimen's treatment or condition label, per the study, means: oral pan-JAK inhibitor, 5-10 mg twice daily. From alopecia areata patients, peripheral blood was collected along with lesional scalp punch biopsies. PBMCs were isolated by density centrifugation and stained for CD3, CD4 and CD8, and CD4+ and CD8+ T cells were sorted on a FACSAria. The CDR3 numbers 13 residues from cysteine through phenylalanine. Here the CDR3 DNA is all that survives: 39 bases in frame from base 1. V sheds 6 bases and J sheds 0 bases, leaving 6 bases between their ends. The CDR1 and CDR2 encoded by the germline V gene are MNHNS and SASEGT. Receptor libraries were prepared by the immunoSEQ multiplex PCR assay. To provide template for TCR sequencing, every sample had RNA extracted and reverse transcribed into cDNA. First-strand cDNA was synthesized with SuperScript III using a 2:1 mix of oligo-dT and random hexamers. A synthetic immune receptor repertoire was used to assess amplification bias, and residual bias was removed computationally. Per the original workflow: Raw reads were preprocessed for error removal, and CDR3 was defined according to IMGT conventions as running from the conserved cysteine to phenylalanine. Clonality was computed by normalizing Shannon entropy by log2 of the number of productive unique TCRs and subtracting the result from 1. Whether each scalp clone was CD4 or CD8 was inferred by checking scalp TCRbeta sequences against the CD4 and CD8 repertoires from sorted blood. TCRdb carries this immuneACCESS record with in-frame sequences only. Its versions omit some clonotypes, under half of them owing to an unresolved V gene in the studies checked, with the rest unexplained. That table furnishes V, J and clone size, whereas the DNA furnished D and trimming. The sample table contains more than 200,000 clones; only one count was recorded for roughly 64% of them. About 4% of the sample is held by the ten biggest clonotypes.

The sequence derives from a human donor with alopecia areata. This sample comprised CD4+ T cells sorted from blood, obtained at week 4, from a patient treated with tofacitinib. The sequence joins TRBV6-1 to TRBJ1-5, with the D gene call left open. The sequence in DNA is TGTGCCAGCAGGAAGAATAGCAATCAGCCCCAGCATTTT. It encodes CASRKNSNQPQHF.